This T cell receptor (beta chain) was recorded in a study of blood T cell repertoires in COVID-19 (dated by TCRdb to about 2020). Study-wide context: The collaborator samples originated in the United States, Italy and Spain and spanned the acute and convalescent phases of COVID-19. The material from the prospective study consisted of cDNA or gDNA derived from T cells, B-cell-depleted T cells, or PBMCs. Subjects who had been exposed to COVID-19, were actively infected with it, or had recovered from it provided the deeply sampled blood TCRbeta repertoires that made up the dataset. A freely available public database, intended as a resource for researchers studying the immune response to SARS-CoV-2, is where the repertoires were released. Samples came from the ongoing ImmuneRACE study (first 160 participants) plus 1,254 subjects from 6 global collaborators. The sample metadata nearly always contained a de-identified subject ID, COVID-19 status, age in years and sex. Where HLA class I and class II types were available, the types were taken from metadata supplied by the sample provider, not from assay-based typing.

Turning to this clone: Its cognate antigen has yet to be identified. There are no base qualities to consult, and no much larger clone falls within one base.

Overall study results and their limits: How much clinical and demographic metadata was included differed by source and by participant, and the metadata was provided uncurated.

The trim is 5 bases for V and 7 bases for J, with a gap of 9 bases between the germline ends. The CDR1 and CDR2 encoded by the germline V gene are SGHVS and FNYEAQ. The CDR3 has 12 amino acids, counting the end cysteine and phenylalanine. Here the CDR3 DNA is all that survives: 36 bases in frame from base 1. The immunoSEQ Assay, a bias-controlled multiplex PCR, was used to amplify TCRbeta CDR3 regions from genomic DNA. On the authors' methods: The number of nucleated cells in each sample was estimated by amplification of reference gene primers within the assay. Sequence reads were collapsed and filtered to measure the absolute abundance of every unique TCRbeta CDR3 rearrangement. Productive Simpson clonality was computed per sample as the square root of Simpson's diversity index over productive rearrangements. TCRdb took this table from immuneACCESS and kept in-frame rearrangements with V and J called. Such tables lack part of the clones; where checked against another copy, unresolved V genes explain under half of the gap, and the rest is unexplained. The V and J calls and clone size come from that table; D and trimming were worked out from the DNA. This sample lists roughly 200,000 clones; 75% to 90% were detected once. Around 8% of the sample is taken by the ten largest.

Collaborating institutions collected whole blood in K2EDTA tubes following their own protocols. For TCRbeta analysis, collaborators shipped samples in one of three forms: frozen whole blood, isolated PBMCs, or DNA extracted from either of those sample types. The chain uses TRBV7-6 and TRBJ2-1; D gene: possibly TRBD2, on 6 matching bases. Specimen: peripheral blood. This sequence originates from a woman in her sixties or seventies with acute or convalescent COVID-19. CDR3 sequence: CASSRSGNEQFF. The nucleotide sequence is TGTGCCAGCAGCCGCAGCGGGAATGAGCAGTTCTTC.